This T cell receptor (beta chain) is from a study of blood T cells in healthy people across ages. General study results and limits: TCR beta diversity was tightly associated with the proportion of naive T cells.

Donors each provided approximately 9.6 milliliters of peripheral blood. Details on this clonotype: Its antigen is not identified.

The germline V gene has CDR1 MDHEN and CDR2 SYDVKM. Trimming cost V 1 base and J 7 bases, with 13 bases left between them. CDR3 size: 14 residues. Sample-barcoded 5' priming and a J-beta primer mix drove a second PCR of roughly 7 to 11 cycles. A single record per CDR3 protein comes from TCRdb applying MiXCR to the 5' RACE reads. There are some 930,000 distinct CDR3 sequences in the sample; about 27% occur only once, and roughly 10% lies in the top ten. This sample also belongs to another study, concerning T cells of mothers and their children. In that study: In this cohort, donors were a few healthy Caucasian mothers plus their six children. Unrelated pairs and related pairs have their TCR recombination output shaped similarly by thymic selection.

The sequencing input was blood. The source is a woman aged 40-49 years in good health. The V gene is TRBV28, the J gene TRBJ1-2, with D possibly matching TRBD1 (6 bases). Here the CDR3 DNA reads TGTGCCAGCAGTTTATTCCCAGGGGCGGGTGGCTACACCTTC. It yields the protein CASSLFPGAGGYTF.